The next 16 T cell receptor beta chains were all read from a single sample in a study of T cells after posttransplantation cyclophosphamide. Sequencing was performed with immunoSEQ multiplex PCR; in TCRdb, only in-frame clones are kept and a portion is missing. The sample lists tens of thousands of clones; around 93% were seen once. Specimen: PBMCs. These receptor sequences come from a woman in her 30s in good health and a related stem cell transplant donor.

The V and J genes are TRBV10-3 and TRBJ2-2, with 7 bases aligning to TRBD1. Per germline, CDR1 ENHRY and CDR2 SYGVKD. CDR3 length: 14 amino acids. With V trimmed by 3 bases and J by 7 bases, 5 bases remained unmatched. This CDR3 is CAISERGRDGELFF. In DNA, the CDR3 is TGTGCCATCAGTGAAAGGGGGCGCGACGGGGAGCTGTTTTTT.

The chain employs TRBV4-2 and TRBJ1-6; D unclear. This CDR3 spans 15 amino acids. V dropped 0 bases and J dropped 8 bases, with 11 bases sitting between them. Germline V lookup: CDR1 LGHNA, CDR2 YNFKEQ. CDR3 in DNA: TGTGCCAGCAGCCAAGAGGGCCCCTTTGATTCACCCCTCCACTTT. The encoded protein is CASSQEGPFDSPLHF.

In DNA, the CDR3 is TGTGCCAGCAGTGACTCGCACAGGGGATCCTACAATGAGCAGTTCTTC. The encoded protein is CASSDSHRGSYNEQFF. The chain recombines TRBV6-4 with TRBJ2-1; 7 bases are a match to TRBD1. CDR1 and CDR2 (germline): MRHNA, SNTAGT. The CDR3 loop spans 16 amino acids. V dropped 0 bases and J dropped 1; count of bases not matched to a gene: 3.

This chain connects TRBV29-1 to TRBJ2-1; D not certain. Germline CDR1 is SQVTM and CDR2 is ANQGSEA. V was clipped by 2 bases and J by 12 bases, with 14 bases between them. The CDR3 runs to 12 residues. Written as DNA, the CDR3 is TGCAGCGTTGAAAAGGGCCAGCTTGCGCAGTTCTTC. Amino acid sequence: CSVEKGQLAQFF.

This chain uses TRBV11-2 with TRBJ2-7, with D maybe TRBD1 (5 bases). The V end lost 6 bases, the J end lost 4 bases, and 16 bases lay between the germline ends. Germline CDR1 reads SGHAT; CDR2 reads FQNNGV. The CDR3 has 14 residues. In DNA form, the CDR3 reads TGTGCCAGCAGTATACTACAGTCAGGGTACGAGCAGTACTTC. Protein product: CASSILQSGYEQYF.

J is TRBJ1-4 and V is TRBV19, with D perhaps TRBD1 (5 bases). The CDR3 is 14 amino acids. Per the germline V gene, CDR1 is LNHDA and CDR2 is SQIVND (reference sequence). The V end was cut by 7 bases, the J end by 0 bases, with 9 bases between. The CDR3 DNA follows: TGTGCCAGTACCCGGGGGTCAACTAATGAAAAACTGTTTTTT. Translation: CASTRGSTNEKLFF.

This chain joins TRBV7-9 and TRBJ1-1; D is ambiguous. V shed 7 bases and J shed 1 base, with 13 bases lying between them. This CDR3 has 14 residues. Per the germline V gene, CDR1 is SEHNR and CDR2 is FQNEAQ (reference sequence). CDR3 nucleotide sequence: TGTGCCAGCACCTGGGCTGCAGGGAACACTGAAGCTTTCTTT. Its translation: CASTWAAGNTEAFF.

The chain has TRBV7-6 and TRBJ1-2, with D possibly being TRBD1 (6 bases). V shed 5 bases and J shed 8 bases, with 15 bases lying between them. CDR1 is SGHVS and CDR2 is FNYEAQ in the germline V gene. This CDR3 comprises 13 residues. CDR3 residues: CASSPRRGSGYTF. CDR3 in DNA: TGTGCCAGCAGCCCACGGAGGGGGAGCGGCTACACCTTC.

This clone was counted a single time. This chain connects TRBV11-2 to TRBJ1-1; D gene uncertain. CDR1 is SGHAT, CDR2 FQNNGV, per germline. Trimming left V 1 base short and J 3 bases short, with 9 bases between. The CDR3 sequence is 14 residues long. The CDR3 sequence: CASSLVIGYTEAFF. DNA for the CDR3: TGTGCCAGCAGCTTAGTCATAGGGTACACTGAAGCTTTCTTT.

This chain joins TRBV4-3 and TRBJ1-5, with no clear D. Germline assignment: CDR1 LGHNA and CDR2 YSLEER. V was cut by 1 base and J by 3 bases, with 10 bases left in between. CDR3 length: 15 residues. CDR3 DNA sequence: TGCGCCAGCAGCCAAGGAGGGAGAGACAATCAGCCCCAGCATTTT. This codes for CASSQGGRDNQPQHF.

J is TRBJ1-1 and V is TRBV6-5, with 8 bases lining up with TRBD1. Germline CDR1 is MNHEY and CDR2 is SVGAGI. V lost 2 bases and J lost 1; bases outside the gene matches: 3. CDR3 size: 15 residues. In DNA, the CDR3 is TGTGCCAGCAGTTACGGCAGGGGGCGGAACACTGAAGCTTTCTTT. This encodes CASSYGRGRNTEAFF.

The chain carries TRBV10-3 and TRBJ1-6, with D perhaps TRBD1 (5 bases). Trimming removed 0 bases at V and 10 bases at J, with 13 bases between. CDR1 and CDR2 from the germline V gene are ENHRY and SYGVKD. The CDR3 is made up of 15 amino acids. The chain's CDR3 is CAISESTEMGSPLHF. The CDR3 bases are TGTGCCATCAGTGAGTCGACAGAGATGGGATCACCCCTCCACTTT.

V usage is TRBV4-1 and J usage is TRBJ1-1; D possibly corresponds to TRBD1 (5 bases). The CDR3 spans 15 residues. V was shortened by 1 base and J by 1 base, with 10 bases between the two germline ends. In germline, CDR1 is MGHRA, CDR2 YSYEKL. CDR3 nucleotides: TGCGCCAGCAGCCAAGGGGACTCCAGGAACACTGAAGCTTTCTTT. This sequence encodes CASSQGDSRNTEAFF.

This clone was observed once. The J gene is TRBJ2-5, the V gene TRBV2; 9 bases align to TRBD2. CDR1 is SNHLY, CDR2 FYNNEI, per germline. The V and J ends lost 6 bases and 2 bases, in that order; junction bases with no gene match: 4. The CDR3 contains 14 residues. The CDR3 loop reads CASRNLAGQETQYF. CDR3 nucleotides: TGTGCCAGCAGGAACCTAGCGGGGCAAGAGACCCAGTACTTC.

The chain links TRBV11-2 to TRBJ2-2, with TRBD1 matching 11 bases. V lost 6 bases, J lost 4 bases, and 7 bases stayed unmatched. This CDR3 has 16 amino acids. The germline gives CDR1 SGHAT, CDR2 FQNNGV. This CDR3 is CASRRIGTGGTGELFF. DNA for the CDR3: TGTGCCAGCAGGCGCATCGGGACAGGGGGCACCGGGGAGCTGTTTTTT.

V is TRBV2 and J is TRBJ2-1; D remains unclear. Germline V gene sequence: CDR1 SNHLY, CDR2 FYNNEI. The CDR3 is 13 amino acids. V lost 5 bases and J 4 bases, leaving 9 bases between the germline ends. The CDR3 here is CASSRPRYNEQFF. In nucleotides, the CDR3 is TGTGCCAGCAGTCGGCCCCGATACAATGAGCAGTTCTTC. Together with reference TRBV2 and TRBJ2-1, the CDR3 gives the full variable domain: EPEVTQTPSHQVTQMGQEVILRCVPISNHLYFYWYRQILGQKVEFLVSFYNNEISEKSEIFDDQFSVERPDGSNFTLKIRSTKLEDSAMYFCASSRPRYNEQFFGPGTRLTVL.